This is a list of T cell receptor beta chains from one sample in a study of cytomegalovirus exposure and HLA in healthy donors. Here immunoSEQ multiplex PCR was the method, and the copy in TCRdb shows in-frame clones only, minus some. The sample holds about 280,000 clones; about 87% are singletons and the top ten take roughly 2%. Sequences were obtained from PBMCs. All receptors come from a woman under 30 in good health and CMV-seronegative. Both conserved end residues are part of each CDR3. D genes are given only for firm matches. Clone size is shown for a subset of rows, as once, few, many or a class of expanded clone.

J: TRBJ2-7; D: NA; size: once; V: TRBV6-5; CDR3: CASSPDRYEQYF; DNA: TGTGCCAGCAGCCCGGACAGATACGAGCAGTACTTC
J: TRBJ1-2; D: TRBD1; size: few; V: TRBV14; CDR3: CASSQMGQGHYGYTF; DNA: TGTGCCAGCAGCCAAATGGGACAGGGTCACTATGGCTACACCTTC
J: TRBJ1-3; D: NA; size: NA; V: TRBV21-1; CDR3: CASSKVHPVGAGNTIYF; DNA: NA
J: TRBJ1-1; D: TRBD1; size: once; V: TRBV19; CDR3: CASTGQGLTEAFF; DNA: TGTGCCAGTACGGGACAGGGGTTGACTGAAGCTTTCTTT
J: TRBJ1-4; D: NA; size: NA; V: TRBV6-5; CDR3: CASSYRVNEKLFF; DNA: TGTGCCAGCAGTTACAGAGTGAATGAAAAACTGTTTTTT
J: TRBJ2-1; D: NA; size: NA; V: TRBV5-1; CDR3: CASSFEKSSYNEQFF; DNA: TGCGCCAGCAGCTTCGAGAAAAGCTCCTACAATGAGCAGTTCTTC
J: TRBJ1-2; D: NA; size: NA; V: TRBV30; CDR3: CAWAPTGSGYTF; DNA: TGTGCCTGGGCCCCCACAGGGAGTGGCTACACCTTC
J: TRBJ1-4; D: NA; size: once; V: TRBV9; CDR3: CASSVEARVTSNEKLFF; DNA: TGTGCCAGCAGCGTAGAGGCCAGGGTAACCTCCAATGAAAAACTGTTTTTT
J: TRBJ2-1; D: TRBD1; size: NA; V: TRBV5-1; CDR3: CASSSWTGSNEQFF; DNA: TGCGCCAGCAGCTCTTGGACAGGGAGCAATGAGCAGTTCTTC
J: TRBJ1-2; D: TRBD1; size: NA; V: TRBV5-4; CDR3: CASSLAQGGYGYTF; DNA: TGTGCCAGCAGCTTGGCTCAGGGGGGCTATGGCTACACCTTC
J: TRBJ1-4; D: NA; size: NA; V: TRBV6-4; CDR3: CASSPTGRRNEKLFF; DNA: TGTGCCAGCAGTCCGACCGGGAGGAGAAATGAAAAACTGTTTTTT
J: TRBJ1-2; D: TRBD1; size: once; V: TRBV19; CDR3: CASRPRQGVYGYTF; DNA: TGTGCCAGTAGACCTAGACAGGGGGTCTATGGCTACACCTTC
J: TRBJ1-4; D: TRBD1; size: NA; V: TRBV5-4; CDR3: CASSLGQGASGEKLFF; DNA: TGTGCCAGCAGCTTGGGACAGGGGGCTTCGGGTGAAAAACTGTTTTTT
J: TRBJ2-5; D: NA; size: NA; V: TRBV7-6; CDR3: CASSLLYRDEQYF; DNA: TGTGCCAGCAGCTTACTATACAGGGATGAGCAGTACTTC
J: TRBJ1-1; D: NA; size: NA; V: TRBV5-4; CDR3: CASSLATGPLNTEASF; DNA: TGTGCCAGCAGCTTGGCGACAGGCCCACTGAACACTGAAGCTTCCTTT
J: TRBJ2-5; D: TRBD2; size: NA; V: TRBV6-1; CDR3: CASGGAGGLSKGEETQYF; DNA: TGTGCCAGCGGTGGAGCGGGGGGGCTGTCTAAGGGAGAAGAGACCCAGTACTTC
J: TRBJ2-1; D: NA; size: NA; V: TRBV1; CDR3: CTSSQKTSGGRYNEQFF; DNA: TGCACCAGCAGCCAAAAAACTAGCGGGGGAAGGTACAATGAGCAGTTCTTC
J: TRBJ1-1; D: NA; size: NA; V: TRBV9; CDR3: CASSVAGLGTEAFF; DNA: TGTGCCAGCAGCGTAGCCGGGTTGGGCACTGAAGCTTTCTTT
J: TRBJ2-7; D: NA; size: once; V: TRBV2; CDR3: CASSPGDIGYEQYF; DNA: TGTGCCAGCAGTCCAGGGGATATAGGCTACGAGCAGTACTTC
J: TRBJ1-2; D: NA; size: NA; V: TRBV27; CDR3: CASRLRGKSPYGYTF; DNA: TGTGCCAGCAGGTTAAGGGGCAAAAGCCCCTATGGCTACACCTTC
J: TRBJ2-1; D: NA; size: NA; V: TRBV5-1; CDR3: CASSSHGSGYNEQFF; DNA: TGCGCCAGCAGCTCCCACGGGTCGGGGTACAATGAGCAGTTCTTC
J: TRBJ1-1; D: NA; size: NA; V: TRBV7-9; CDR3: CSSNLRDSEAFF; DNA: TGTTCCAGCAACCTCCGGGACTCTGAAGCTTTCTTT
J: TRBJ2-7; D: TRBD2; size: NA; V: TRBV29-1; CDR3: CSGGGLAGEQYF; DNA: TGCAGCGGGGGCGGACTAGCGGGGGAGCAGTACTTC
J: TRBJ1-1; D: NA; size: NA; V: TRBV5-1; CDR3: CASSLGGQTAEAFF; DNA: TGCGCCAGCAGCTTGGGCGGACAGACAGCTGAAGCTTTCTTT
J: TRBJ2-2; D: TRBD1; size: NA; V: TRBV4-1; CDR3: CASSPYGTAYNTGELFF; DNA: TGCGCCAGCAGCCCATACGGGACAGCTTACAACACCGGGGAGCTGTTTTTT
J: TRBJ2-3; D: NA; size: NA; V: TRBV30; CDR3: CAWSRRGGGTDTQYF; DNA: TGTGCCTGGAGCCGCCGAGGGGGGGGCACAGATACGCAGTATTTT
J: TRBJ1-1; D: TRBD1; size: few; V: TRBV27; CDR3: CASSKTGGNTEAFF; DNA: TGTGCCAGCAGTAAGACAGGGGGCAACACTGAAGCTTTCTTT
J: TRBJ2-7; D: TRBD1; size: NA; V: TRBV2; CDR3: CDCRDRPFFPGNEQYF; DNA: TGTGACTGCCGGGACAGGCCTTTTTTCCCCGGGAACGAGCAGTACTTC
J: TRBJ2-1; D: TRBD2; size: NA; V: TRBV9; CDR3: CASSAPREGLAAYNEQFF; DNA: TGTGCCAGCAGCGCCCCCCGCGAGGGACTAGCGGCCTACAATGAGCAGTTCTTC